This is a list of T cell receptor beta chains from one sample in a study of blood T cell repertoires in COVID-19. The method was immunoSEQ multiplex PCR; TCRdb's version includes in-frame clones alone and lacks a portion of them. The sample holds some 150,000 clones, approximately 86% seen once. Sequencing input: peripheral blood. The receptors come from a woman aged 60-75 years with acute or convalescent COVID-19. Both conserved end residues are part of each CDR3. A D gene is named only where the DNA matches it firmly. For some rows the clone size is stated as once, few or many, or as a class when expanded; others skip it.

v_gene	j_gene	abundance	d_gene	CDR3nt	CDR3aa
TRBV7-9	TRBJ1-1	once	.	TGTGCCAGCAGCCCGGAGGCGGGTGACGCTGAAGCTTTCTTT	CASSPEAGDAEAFF
TRBV7-2	TRBJ2-3	few	TRBD2	TGTGCCAGCAGCGCTTTAGCGGGGGGCACAGATACGCAGTATTTT	CASSALAGGTDTQYF
TRBV18	TRBJ2-5	.	TRBD1	TGTGCCAGCTCAAAAGGGACAGGGTCGGAGACCCAGTACTTC	CASSKGTGSETQYF
TRBV5-1	TRBJ1-1	.	.	TGCGCCAGCAGCTTGGCGGCCCTAACAGGGACGATCTTT	CASSLAALTGTIF
TRBV30	TRBJ2-3	.	.	TGTGCCTGGAGTTTCCACACAGATACGCAGTATTTT	CAWSFHTDTQYF
TRBV19	TRBJ1-2	.	TRBD1	TGTGCCAGTAGTACAATGCCGGGACAGAATCCTTTCTATGGCTACACCTTC	CASSTMPGQNPFYGYTF
TRBV11-2	TRBJ1-6	.	.	TGTGCCAGCAGCGAGGGGGTAGGCTCACCCCTCCACTTT	CASSEGVGSPLHF
TRBV9	TRBJ1-4	.	.	TGTGCCAGCAGCCCACTTCCAGGGGTGAATGAAAAACTGTTTTTT	CASSPLPGVNEKLFF
TRBV5-4	TRBJ1-6	.	TRBD1	TGTGCCAGCAGCTTGGGAAAACAGGGGGGTTCACCCCTCCACTTT	CASSLGKQGGSPLHF
TRBV5-4	TRBJ1-1	.	.	TGTGCCAGCAGCTTGGTGGCAGTGAACACTGAAGCTTTCTTT	CASSLVAVNTEAFF
TRBV19	TRBJ2-3	.	.	TGTGCCAGTAGTGGGCAGGGTTCAAATACGCAGTATTTT	CASSGQGSNTQYF
TRBV5-4	TRBJ1-2	.	.	TGTGCCAGCAGCTTGTCAGGGCAGCACTATGGCTACACCTTC	CASSLSGQHYGYTF
TRBV9	TRBJ2-3	once	.	TGTGCCAGCAGCCTCCGACAGGGCACAGATACGCAGTATTTT	CASSLRQGTDTQYF
TRBV24-1	TRBJ2-1	.	.	TGTGCCACCAGTGACCATACGCGGACAAGCTCCTACAATGAGCAGTTCTTC	CATSDHTRTSSYNEQFF
TRBV19	TRBJ1-1	.	.	TGTGCCAGTAGTACCCAAGCCGGGGGGACTGAAGCTTTCTTT	CASSTQAGGTEAFF
TRBV4-1	TRBJ1-2	.	TRBD1	TGCGCCAGCAGCCTGGGACAGTCTAACTATGGCTACACCTTC	CASSLGQSNYGYTF
TRBV7-9	TRBJ1-1	.	.	TGTGCCAGCAGCTTAGGACAGTCTAATGAAGCTTTCTTT	CASSLGQSNEAFF
TRBV2	TRBJ1-2	.	.	TGTGCCAGCAGTGAACAGGGTCCCTATGGCTACACCTTC	CASSEQGPYGYTF
TRBV6-2/TRBV6-3	TRBJ1-5	.	TRBD1	TGTGCCAGCAGCTCTGCAGGGGGGTTTAGCAATCAGCCCCAGCATTTT	CASSSAGGFSNQPQHF